Only a few counts were recorded for the clone carrying this TCR beta chain. This record comes from a study of human T cells and chemical hapten exposure. Time point specified: pre-sensitization, week 0. The sample's treatment: therapeutic diphenylcyclopropenone sensitization with weekly scalp DPC. TCRdb re-derived calls from the RACE reads in MiXCR, one entry per CDR3 protein. The sample lists 240,000 or so distinct CDR3 sequences, approximately 8.6% occurring once. The CDR3 loop spans 13 amino acids. The V gene lost 1 base and the J gene lost 6 bases, with 6 bases spanning the gap. The receptor comes from a woman aged 40 to 50 with alopecia areata. Some clones in this sample may be carry-over from other donors' samples. Sequencing was performed on whole blood, taken in connection with sensitization to the hapten diphenylcyclopropenone (DPC). The gene calls are TRBV12-3 or TRBV12-4 and TRBJ1-4; D not certain. In DNA, the CDR3 is TGTGCCAGCAGTTTAGGGTCCTATGAAAAACTGTTTTTT. Protein: CASSLGSYEKLFF.